One sample yielded the 19 T cell receptor beta chains listed below, sequenced in a study of cytomegalovirus exposure and HLA in healthy donors (dated by TCRdb to about 2017). Libraries were made using the immunoSEQ multiplex PCR assay. The multiplex PCR relied on a mix of 60 forward primers for TCR Vbeta segments and 13 reverse primers for TCR Jbeta segments. In TCRdb, the immuneACCESS table is reduced to in-frame sequences with V and J assigned. These tables do not hold every clone; where another copy was compared, an unresolved V gene accounts for under half, and the others remain unexplained. For this sample there are fewer than 200,000 clones; 71% appear just once. The leading ten clones occupy more than 1.3% of the sample. Source material: PBMCs. Receptors originate from a girl between 5 and 17 years old in good health and CMV-seronegative.

V is TRBV9 and J is TRBJ1-1; D perhaps matches TRBD1 (6 bases). V lost 4 bases and J lost 1, with 14 bases in between. The CDR3 has 15 amino acids. Germline V gene sequence: CDR1 SGDLS, CDR2 YYNGEE. CDR3 region: CASSTHRETNTEAFF. In DNA, the CDR3 is TGTGCCAGCAGCACACACAGGGAGACGAACACTGAAGCTTTCTTT. Looking up the rest from reference TRBV9 and TRBJ1-1 gives the full variable domain: DSGVTQTPKHLITATGQRVTLRCSPRSGDLSVYWYQQSLDQGLQFLIQYYNGEERAKGNILERFSAQQFPDLHSELNLSSLELGDSALYFCASSTHRETNTEAFFGQGTRLTVV.

The chain carries TRBV15 and TRBJ2-5; D ambiguous. The CDR3 length is 13 residues. Germline V gene data show CDR1 as LNHNV and CDR2 as YYDKDF (reference sequence). V lost 3 bases to trimming and J lost 5 bases, with 10 bases between them. CDR3 amino acids: CATSSTKAETQYF. The CDR3 DNA follows: TGTGCCACCAGCAGTACTAAGGCTGAGACCCAGTACTTC.

The chain uses TRBV4-1 and TRBJ2-7, with D tentatively TRBD1 (5 bases). CDR1 is MGHRA, CDR2 YSYEKL, per germline. The CDR3 totals 13 residues. The germline V and J ends were trimmed by 2 bases and 6 bases, with 11 bases remaining between them. CDR3 sequence reads: CASSQLGVGEQYF. The CDR3 region has the DNA TGCGCCAGCAGCCAACTAGGGGTAGGCGAGCAGTACTTC.

Concerning this clone itself: Distinct nucleotide sequences in the sample also encode this CDR3. The V call is TRBV27, the J call TRBJ2-2; no firm D call. The CDR3 totals 16 residues. V lost 7 bases and J lost 4, with 19 bases in between. CDR1 and CDR2 (germline): MNHEY, SMNVEV (reference sequence). CDR3 in amino acids: CASTPALGRITGELFF. CDR3 in DNA: TGTGCCAGCACCCCCGCCTTGGGCAGGATCACCGGGGAGCTGTTTTTT.

Concerning this clone itself: Sequence at one end of the junction differs from germline and may be a read error. The same CDR3 also results from other DNA sequences found in this sample. This chain uses TRBV19 with TRBJ1-1, with 9 bases that match TRBD1. The germline gives CDR1 LNHDA, CDR2 SQIVND (reference sequence). The CDR3 has 14 amino acids. CDR3 sequence: CASSTRQGDTEAFF. The CDR3 DNA follows: TGTGCCAGTAGTACACGACAGGGGGACACTGAAGCCTTCTTT.

This clone occurred a few times. J is TRBJ1-5 and V is TRBV18; TRBD1 is a possible D gene (6 bases). Germline assignment: CDR1 KGHSH and CDR2 LQKENI. V shed 2 bases and J shed 4 bases, with 15 bases lying between them. The CDR3 totals 16 residues. The CDR3 spells CASSPEGGGGNQPQHF. The DNA for the CDR3 is TGTGCCAGCTCACCAGAAGGGGGTGGTGGGAATCAGCCCCAGCATTTT.

The CDR3 nucleotides are TGTGCCAGTAGTTCCCCCCGGCGGGGGGCCCAAGAGACCCAGTACTTC. As protein: CASSSPRRGAQETQYF. The chain is built from TRBV19 and TRBJ2-5, with TRBD2 matching 8 bases. V gave up 5 bases and J gave up 1 base; unmatched junction bases: 9. The CDR3 loop spans 16 amino acids. Germline V lookup: CDR1 LNHDA, CDR2 SQIVND (reference sequence).

This chain links TRBV27 with TRBJ2-7; D remains ambiguous. The CDR3 is made up of 13 amino acids. CDR1 and CDR2 from the germline V gene are MNHEY and SMNVEV (reference sequence). Trimming took off 6 bases at V and 0 bases at J, with 9 bases between the two ends. CDR3 DNA: TGTGCCAGCAGACAAGCGAGCTCCTACGAGCAGTACTTC. Protein: CASRQASSYEQYF.

The CDR3 DNA sequence: TGTGCCAGCAGCTTAGAGGCCAGGAGGGAGACCCAGTACTTC. The encoded protein is CASSLEARRETQYF. V usage is TRBV7-8 and J usage is TRBJ2-5; weak D call: TRBD2 (5 bases). CDR1 and CDR2 from the germline V gene are SGHVS and FQNEAQ. The CDR3 totals 14 residues. V lost 1 base, J lost 5 bases, and 11 bases lay in between.

The chain recombines TRBV5-4 with TRBJ2-1; 10 nucleotides line up with TRBD2. After removal of 2 bases from V and 2 bases from J, the junction contained 4 bases not matched to a gene. The CDR3 totals 16 residues. Germline lookup yields CDR1 SGHNT and CDR2 YYREEE (reference sequence). Here the CDR3 reads CASSFPSGGPYNEQFF. Here the CDR3 DNA reads TGTGCCAGCAGCTTTCCTAGCGGGGGACCCTACAATGAGCAGTTCTTC.

In its sample, this clone was seen a few times. V is TRBV2 and J is TRBJ2-1, with a possible D match to TRBD1 (6 bases). V lost 6 bases to trimming and J lost 10 bases, with 16 bases between them. CDR3 length: 13 amino acids. Germline V gene lookup returns CDR1 SNHLY and CDR2 FYNNEI. This chain's CDR3 is CASSSSSGTEQFF. The CDR3 DNA sequence: TGTGCCAGCAGCTCATCTTCCGGGACAGAGCAGTTCTTC.

The chain is built from TRBV29-1 and TRBJ1-2, with 10 positions matching TRBD1. Germline assignment: CDR1 SQVTM and CDR2 ANQGSEA. V was clipped by 7 bases and J by 6 bases; unmatched bases: 8. The CDR3 has 13 residues. The CDR3 reads CSASDRGQDGYTF. Here the CDR3 DNA reads TGCAGCGCATCAGACAGGGGGCAGGATGGCTACACCTTC.

This rearrangement joins TRBV2 to TRBJ2-5; maybe TRBD1 (5 bases). V was trimmed by 9 bases and J by 5 bases, leaving 19 bases between them. From germline, CDR1 is SNHLY and CDR2 FYNNEI. This CDR3 is 14 amino acids long. The CDR3 spells CASRFQGPGETQYF. CDR3 in DNA: TGTGCCAGTAGGTTCCAGGGTCCTGGGGAGACCCAGTACTTC.

The genes are TRBV5-1 and TRBJ2-1, with 10 bases identical to TRBD2. There are 13 residues in the CDR3. Germline CDR1 and CDR2: SGHRS and YFSETQ. V lost 2 bases, J lost 7 bases, and 0 bases stayed unmatched. CDR3 DNA: TGCGCCAGCAGCTTAGCGGGAGGGAATGAGCAGTTCTTC. Translating it yields CASSLAGGNEQFF.

The sample holds one count of this clone. Other nucleotide sequences from this sample produce the same CDR3. The J gene is TRBJ2-7, the V gene TRBV5-6; the D gene is possibly TRBD2 (5 bases). Germline CDR1 is SGHDT and CDR2 is YYEEEE. V was clipped by 1 base and J by 4 bases, with 12 bases between them. This CDR3 is 14 amino acids long. The CDR3 here is CASSLSGGLYEQYF. The CDR3 bases are TGTGCCAGCAGCTTGAGCGGTGGGTTGTACGAGCAGTACTTC.

There are a few counts of this clone. J is TRBJ1-1 and V is TRBV5-3; D uncertain. TRBV5-3 qualifies as an ORF whose function is uncertain. This CDR3 contains 16 residues. V lost 2 bases to trimming and J lost 0 bases, with 14 bases between them. In DNA form, the CDR3 reads TGTGCCAGAAGCTTTTCTCCAGGCGGGATGAACACTGAAGCTTTCTTT. As protein: CARSFSPGGMNTEAFF.

CDR3 nucleotide sequence: TGTGCCAGCAGCGTAGAAAGGGGGAACACTGAAGCTTTCTTT. Amino acids: CASSVERGNTEAFF. V is TRBV9 and J is TRBJ1-1, with D possibly being TRBD1 (5 bases). Trimming stripped 0 bases from V and 1 base from J, with 7 bases between. Looked up from germline, CDR1 is SGDLS and CDR2 is YYNGEE. The CDR3 spans 14 residues.

The chain carries TRBV5-6 and TRBJ1-4; a possible D gene is TRBD1 (5 bases). The V gene lost 0 bases and the J gene lost 2 bases, with 11 bases spanning the gap. This CDR3 has 16 amino acids. Germline-derived CDR1 and CDR2 are SGHDT and YYEEEE. The CDR3 here is CASSLAARGTNEKLFF. The CDR3 nucleotides read TGTGCCAGCAGCTTGGCCGCCCGGGGGACTAATGAAAAACTGTTTTTT.

The genes are TRBV15 and TRBJ1-4; TRBD1 might be the D (6 bases). The CDR3 covers 16 residues. The V and J ends lost 1 base and 5 bases respectively, with 14 bases between them. Per the germline V gene, CDR1 is LNHNV and CDR2 is YYDKDF (reference sequence). The CDR3 loop reads CATSRAPQGPNEKLFF. Here the CDR3 DNA reads TGTGCCACCAGCAGAGCCCCACAGGGACCCAATGAAAAACTGTTTTTT.